Following are 8 T cell receptor beta chains from one sample sequenced in a study of T cell responses to AZD1222 COVID-19 vaccine. TCRdb's copy holds only in-frame clones and misses some; the assay was immunoSEQ multiplex PCR. The sample includes more than 80,000 clones, roughly 85% of them seen just once. Sequenced material: peripheral blood, taken 28 days after the second AZD1222 dose. The source is an adult who received the AZD1222 COVID-19 vaccine.

This clone was seen a few times. The same CDR3 can be traced to other DNA sequences in this sample. V usage is TRBV7-9 and J usage is TRBJ1-6, with unresolved D. The ends were cut back, 5 bases at V and 7 bases at J, with 12 bases in the middle. The CDR3 runs to 14 residues. CDR1 and CDR2 (germline): SEHNR, FQNEAQ (reference sequence). The CDR3 sequence is CASSLMPLNSPLHF. CDR3 DNA sequence: TGTGCCAGCAGCCTCATGCCTCTAAATTCACCCCTCCACTTT.

CDR3 sequence (DNA): TGTGCCAGTAGTAACGGACAGGGGGCAAGCACCGGGGAGCTGTTTTTT. Protein: CASSNGQGASTGELFF. The genes are TRBV19 and TRBJ2-2; the match to TRBD1 covers 11 bases. The CDR3 is 16 residues long. CDR1 and CDR2 from the germline V gene are LNHDA and SQIVND (reference sequence). Trimming at V came to 4 bases and at J to 4 bases, leaving 5 bases not matched to a gene.

This clone was seen once. The chain is built from TRBV12-3 or TRBV12-4 and TRBJ2-4; D ambiguous. Trimming left V 6 bases short and J 8 bases short, with 11 bases between. This CDR3 is built from 12 residues. The CDR3 region is CASSPLRDIQYF. The CDR3 DNA reads TGTGCCAGCAGCCCCCTTCGGGACATTCAGTACTTC.

This rearrangement joins TRBV19 to TRBJ2-7; 8 bases fit TRBD1. CDR1 LNHDA and CDR2 SQIVND come from the germline V gene (reference sequence). This CDR3 is 15 amino acids long. The ends lost 0 bases at V and 7 bases at J; junction bases unmatched: 8. DNA of the CDR3: TGTGCCAGTAGTATAGATCGGACAGGGTCACGGGAGCAGTACTTC. Translating it yields CASSIDRTGSREQYF.

This clone was found a few times. V gene TRBV5-1 combines with J gene TRBJ1-1, with D hard to call. CDR1 is SGHRS, CDR2 YFSETQ, per germline. This CDR3 spans 13 amino acids. V was trimmed by 1 base and J by 1 base, leaving 5 bases between them. The CDR3: CASSLRQNTEAFF. DNA of the CDR3: TGCGCCAGCAGCTTGAGGCAGAACACTGAAGCTTTCTTT.

J is TRBJ1-5 and V is TRBV10-2, with D perhaps TRBD1 (6 bases). Germline V gene sequence: CDR1 WSHSY, CDR2 SAAADI. Deletions cut 2 bases from V and 0 bases from J, with 11 bases between. CDR3 length: 16 amino acids. CDR3 protein: CASSEATGLSNQPQHF. In nucleotides, the CDR3 is TGCGCCAGCAGTGAGGCGACAGGCCTTAGCAATCAGCCCCAGCATTTT.

The chain's CDR3 is CASSLGGVNSPLHF. Here the CDR3 DNA reads TGTGCCAGCAGTTTAGGGGGCGTTAATTCACCCCTCCACTTT. The rearrangement joins TRBV28 to TRBJ1-6; D possibly corresponds to TRBD1 (6 bases). The CDR3 has 14 amino acids. Trimming left V 2 bases short and J 6 bases short, with 8 bases between. CDR1 is MDHEN and CDR2 is SYDVKM in the germline V gene.

A few counts support this clone. This sequence joins TRBV18 and TRBJ1-4; 10 bases are shared with TRBD1. Germline loops: CDR1 KGHSH, CDR2 LQKENI. The V and J ends lost 6 bases and 5 bases, in that order; junction bases with no gene match: 21. The CDR3 spans 20 residues. CDR3 in DNA: TGTGCCAGCTCGCCGACCGGGACAGGGGACTCTTCTTCCTCGAATGAAAAACTGTTTTTT. It codes for CASSPTGTGDSSSSNEKLFF.